What follows is one TCR beta chain and its context. Source study methods: Estimates of nucleated cell counts were drawn from the amplification of reference gene primers. Data came from immunoSEQ multiplex PCR; TCRdb stores just in-frame clones and leaves some out. Clone size and the V and J calls come from that table; the DNA yielded D and trimming. The sample has hundreds of thousands of clones, roughly 80% seen once. J gave up 5 bases and V 6 bases, and 8 bases lay outside the gene matches. Per the germline V gene, CDR1 is SGHNT and CDR2 is YYREEE (reference sequence). CDR3 length: 15 amino acids. These data belong to a study of blood T cell repertoires in COVID-19.

Material: peripheral blood. The chain links TRBV5-4 to TRBJ2-3; TRBD1 matches 11 bases. The origin of this receptor is a woman aged 80 or over with acute or convalescent COVID-19. The DNA for the CDR3 is TGTGCCAGCATCCTGGACAGGGGGCGCTTAGATACGCAGTATTTT. It codes for CASILDRGRLDTQYF.